Listed here are 2 T cell receptor beta chains from one sample, sequenced in a study of cytomegalovirus exposure and HLA in healthy donors. The PCR was carried out with 60 Vbeta primers and 13 Jbeta primers. Produced via immunoSEQ multiplex PCR; TCRdb's table is partial and in-frame only. This table holds 80,000 to 100,000 clones. Sequenced material: PBMCs. These receptors were taken from a man aged 45-60 years in good health and CMV-seropositive.

The chain has TRBV14 and TRBJ2-6; the match to TRBD2 covers 15 bases. Germline V gives CDR1 SGHDN, CDR2 FVKESK. V was clipped by 3 bases and J by 4 bases; unmatched bases: 4. The CDR3 contains 18 residues. The CDR3 bases are TGTGCCAGCAGCCATGGGACTAGCGGGAGGCCCGGGGCCAACGTCCTGACTTTC. It translates to CASSHGTSGRPGANVLTF. Looking up the rest from reference TRBV14 and TRBJ2-6 gives the full variable domain: EAGVTQFPSHSVIEKGQTVTLRCDPISGHDNLYWYRRVMGKEIKFLLHFVKESKQDESGMPNNRFLAERTGGTYSTLKVQPAELEDSGVYFCASSHGTSGRPGANVLTFGAGSRLTVL.

V usage is TRBV27 and J usage is TRBJ1-1, with 10 bases lining up with TRBD1. The trim removed 4 bases at V and 3 bases at J, leaving 8 bases unmatched. The CDR3 runs 16 residues. Germline-derived CDR1 and CDR2 are MNHEY and SMNVEV (reference sequence). CDR3 loop: CASSSLGTGEDTEAFF. The CDR3 DNA is TGTGCCAGCAGTTCCCTCGGGACAGGGGAAGACACTGAAGCTTTCTTT.